The rows below give T cell receptor beta chains drawn from one sample of a study of blood T cell repertoires in COVID-19. The table came from immunoSEQ multiplex PCR; TCRdb's copy has only in-frame clones and leaves some out. The repertoire consists of approximately 90,000 clones, with 65% to 80% occurring once and the leading ten covering around 10%. Sequencing input: peripheral blood. The source is a man in his 70s with acute or convalescent COVID-19. Both conserved end residues are part of each CDR3.

v_call cdr3_aa
TRBV27 CASSFGLAGASDTQYF
TRBV7-3 CASSLRPTGVYTEAFF
TRBV4-1 CASSSRPFRVGSTDTQYF
TRBV3-1/TRBV3-2 CASSPTSGGGELFF
TRBV11-1 CASSLLGTGIHEQYF
TRBV11-2 CASSLEAFSYEQYF
TRBV21-1 CASSTTTGQNIQYF
TRBV11-2 CASSLVGTAGDQYF
TRBV29-1 CSVEAAGGTGELFF
TRBV7-7 CASSRGGTGNTIYF
TRBV27 CASSLGQGFNEQYF
TRBV5-1 CASSRGTGALGPLHF
TRBV28 CASSKTGGRSQPQHF
TRBV7-3 CASSLGASGADTQYF
TRBV28 CASSSQGGQETQYF
TRBV4-1 CASRPHGLARADTQYF
TRBV24-1 CATSDPGDREGYTF
TRBV11-3 CASSRTSGYGDTQYF
TRBV19 CASSQGGGGTDTQYF
TRBV28 CASSPYYGSADTQYF
TRBV10-3 CAISAGSSYNSPLHF
TRBV5-1 CASSLAGGRSYNEQFF
TRBV28 CASSLSQVGTEAFF
TRBV7-3 CASSRDSYTEAFF
TRBV2 CASSSDRGGEAFF
TRBV28 CASSPENVVDTQYF
TRBV7-9 CASSFRDRDTGELFF
TRBV15 CATSRDRGPHEQYF
TRBV28 CASSHPRGRNQPQHF
TRBV18 CASSPGPRSRGNEQYF
TRBV12-2 CASRPGNSGNTIYF
TRBV11-2 CASSLVLADTQYF
TRBV10-2 CASSETSQETQYF
TRBV4-1 CASSQDWTGGTYGYTF
TRBV6-5 CASSTGFSGELFF
TRBV4-2 CASSQGAMGTEAFF
TRBV5-5 CASSRVARNTEAFF
TRBV5-1 CASSFGTGGPLGTEAFF
TRBV5-1 CASSSDRVGNEQFF
TRBV4-2 CASSQDVGGRGYTF
TRBV28 CASREGGGRGYTF
TRBV19 CASSGGWAQHF
TRBV10-3 CAIRGDTQETQYF
TRBV19 CASSISVGNSSPLHF
TRBV3-1/TRBV3-2 CASSSTTGFETQYF
TRBV6-1 CASSEAVDSTAFF
TRBV6-4 CARQGPLPYNSPLHF
TRBV12-3/TRBV12-4 CASTTGTTYGYTF
TRBV2 CASSAEREETQYF
TRBV7-2 CASSRGTGINEQFF
TRBV28 CASTLGQFNQPQHF